This T cell receptor (beta chain) was retrieved from a study of blood T cells in healthy people across ages. Overall study findings and caveats: Significant beta diversity loss was already apparent by age around 40, declining roughly linearly. A greater number of naive CD4+ cells and higher diversity distinguished long-lived donors from aged donors. Naive and antigen-experienced cells could not be conclusively compared, given unsorted PBMCs.

A second PCR, run for roughly 6 to 11 cycles, used a sample-barcoded 5' primer plus a J-beta primer mix. One entry per CDR3 protein, called by TCRdb with MiXCR from the 5' RACE reads. The sample has 1.5 million to 2 million distinct CDR3 sequences, 30% to 40% seen once. In this sample, this clonotype turned up a few times. Antigen: not known. Trimming took 0 bases from V and 2 from J, leaving 7 bases between them. The germline V gene encodes CDR1 SGDLS and CDR2 YYNGEE. There are 14 residues in the CDR3. Source material: blood. This TCR derives from a human donor in good health. This chain joins TRBV9 and TRBJ2-3, with unresolved D. CDR3 sequence (DNA): TGTGCCAGCAGCGTAGCTGAGGTCACAGATACGCAGTATTTT. This codes for CASSVAEVTDTQYF. Full variable domain (rest looked up from reference TRBV9 and TRBJ2-3): DSGVTQTPKHLITATGQRVTLRCSPRSGDLSVYWYQQSLDQGLQFLIQYYNGEERAKGNILERFSAQQFPDLHSELNLSSLELGDSALYFCASSVAEVTDTQYFGPGTRLTVL.